A single sample is the source of the 32 T cell receptor beta chains below, sequenced in a study of control samples from healthy donors and cancer patients. The protocol was immunoSEQ multiplex PCR, while the TCRdb copy is restricted to in-frame clones and leaves out a portion. Here the sample spans roughly 55,000 clones, roughly 90% being singletons. Sequenced input: PBMCs. These TCRs come from a man aged 40-49 years with colorectal cancer.

The rearrangement uses TRBV19 and TRBJ1-6; the D gene is possibly TRBD1 (5 bases). The CDR3 is 15 residues long. V lost 3 bases to trimming and J lost 11 bases, with 17 bases between them. CDR1 and CDR2 (germline): LNHDA, SQIVND (reference sequence). The CDR3 is CASSMGGTPTTPLHF. The CDR3 bases are TGTGCCAGTAGTATGGGCGGGACCCCTACGACACCCCTCCACTTT.

The rearrangement joins TRBV27 to TRBJ2-7; 10 positions agree with TRBD1. The CDR3 length is 16 residues. V lost 4 bases, J lost 3 bases, and 9 bases stayed unmatched. The germline V gene encodes CDR1 MNHEY and CDR2 SMNVEV (reference sequence). CDR3: CASSSQTGTGVYEQYF. DNA for the CDR3: TGTGCCAGCAGTTCCCAGACCGGGACAGGGGTCTACGAGCAGTACTTC.

V gene TRBV5-4 combines with J gene TRBJ2-5; 11 bases are shared with TRBD1. The CDR3 contains 15 residues. Unmatched junction bases numbered 7, after V lost 4 bases and J lost 5 bases. The germline CDR1 and CDR2 sequences are SGHNT and YYREEE (reference sequence). CDR3 sequence reads: CASSPGTGGWETQYF. The CDR3 nucleotides read TGTGCCAGCAGCCCCGGGACAGGGGGATGGGAGACCCAGTACTTC.

This rearrangement joins TRBV21-1 to TRBJ1-5. TRBV21-1 is a listed pseudogene. CDR3 length: 18 residues. For the CDR3, the DNA is TGTGCCAGCAGCAAAGTGTCGGGGGCGCAGAATAGCAATCAGCCCCAGCATTTT. Its protein is CASSKVSGAQNSNQPQHF.

This chain uses TRBV6-5 with TRBJ2-7, with TRBD2 identical over 9 bases. V gave up 6 bases and J gave up 4 bases; unmatched junction bases: 7. The CDR3 sequence is 14 residues long. CDR1 MNHEY and CDR2 SVGAGI come from the germline V gene. CDR3 in DNA: TGTGCCAGCAGCTCAGCGGGGGGCTCTTACGAGCAGTACTTC. Amino acids: CASSSAGGSYEQYF.

The rearrangement links TRBV4-1 to TRBJ2-1; D unresolved. V lost 0 bases to trimming and J lost 7 bases, with 4 bases between them. The length of the CDR3 is 12 residues. CDR1 and CDR2 from the germline V gene are MGHRA and YSYEKL. CDR3 amino acids: CASSQEGNEQFF. Here the CDR3 DNA reads TGCGCCAGCAGCCAAGAAGGGAATGAGCAGTTCTTC.

V is TRBV5-4 and J is TRBJ2-7, with TRBD2 matching 13 bases. CDR1 and CDR2 from the germline V gene are SGHNT and YYREEE (reference sequence). With V trimmed by 2 bases and J by 2 bases, 4 bases remained unmatched. This CDR3 has 16 amino acids. CDR3 sequence: CASSFQTSGRTYEQYF. CDR3 bases: TGTGCCAGCAGCTTTCAGACTAGCGGGAGGACCTACGAGCAGTACTTC. Full variable domain (rest looked up from reference TRBV5-4 and TRBJ2-7): ETGVTQSPTHLIKTRGQQVTLRCSSQSGHNTVSWYQQALGQGPQFIFQYYREEENGRGNFPPRFSGLQFPNYSSELNVNALELDDSALYLCASSFQTSGRTYEQYFGPGTRLTVT.

The rearrangement uses TRBV6-5 and TRBJ1-1; D call uncertain. This CDR3 spans 15 amino acids. Germline CDR1 and CDR2: MNHEY and SVGAGI. The ends were cut back, 6 bases at V and 4 bases at J, with 18 bases in the middle. The CDR3 DNA reads TGTGCCAGCAGGGCTCAAAGTAAGAGGAGCACTGAAGCTTTCTTT. Protein sequence: CASRAQSKRSTEAFF.

The chain links TRBV7-9 to TRBJ2-1; 7 bases are shared with TRBD2. The length of the CDR3 is 17 residues. Germline V gives CDR1 SEHNR, CDR2 FQNEAQ (reference sequence). V lost 2 bases, J lost 6 bases, and 13 bases stayed unmatched. CDR3 in amino acids: CASSLTSGGVSGNEQFF. CDR3 DNA: TGTGCCAGCAGCTTAACCTCGGGAGGTGTCAGTGGCAATGAGCAGTTCTTC.

The chain carries TRBV27 and TRBJ1-1, with D tentatively TRBD1 (6 bases). Germline V CDR1 and CDR2: MNHEY, SMNVEV (reference sequence). V lost 6 bases, J lost 2 bases, and 13 bases lay in between. The CDR3 runs to 14 residues. The chain's CDR3 is CASSRTGINTEAFF. CDR3 nucleotide sequence: TGTGCCAGCAGCCGTACAGGGATTAACACTGAAGCTTTCTTT.

The CDR3 coding sequence is TGCGCCAGCAGCTTGGCAGGACAGGGACCTAACTATGGCTACACCTTC. Translated, it gives CASSLAGQGPNYGYTF. The rearrangement joins TRBV5-1 to TRBJ1-2; 8 bases map to TRBD1. Per the germline V gene, CDR1 is SGHRS and CDR2 is YFSETQ. V shed 0 bases and J 0 bases; nucleotides not matched to a gene: 4. This CDR3 has 16 amino acids.

This chain links TRBV4-1 with TRBJ1-6, with a weak D call TRBD1 (5 bases). From germline, CDR1 is MGHRA and CDR2 YSYEKL. The V gene lost 0 bases and the J gene lost 9 bases, with 15 bases spanning the gap. The CDR3 consists of 16 residues. The CDR3 DNA sequence: TGCGCCAGCAGCCAAGATCGGTGGGGGGGAAGTTCACCCCTCCACTTT. Translating gives CASSQDRWGGSSPLHF.

The rearrangement links TRBV24-1 to TRBJ2-1, with 10 positions matching TRBD1. The CDR3 length is 15 residues. J lost 8 bases, V lost 7 bases, and 10 bases had no gene match. Germline CDR1 KGHDR, CDR2 SFDVKD. The DNA for the CDR3 is TGTGCCACCAGCCCAACGGGACAGGGGCGCGATGAGCAGTTCTTC. It specifies CATSPTGQGRDEQFF.

This clone appeared a single time. CDR3 in amino acids: CASRWPVGTPGEGYTF. In DNA form, the CDR3 reads TGTGCCAGTAGATGGCCGGTAGGGACACCCGGGGAAGGCTACACCTTC. The chain links TRBV19 to TRBJ1-2; D may be TRBD1 (6 bases). The length of the CDR3 is 16 residues. The V gene's germline CDR1 is LNHDA and CDR2 SQIVND (reference sequence). V lost 6 bases and J 8 bases, leaving 25 bases between the germline ends.

The chain couples TRBV6-4 to TRBJ2-2; D not resolved. V was clipped by 9 bases and J by 5 bases, with 10 bases between them. The germline V gene encodes CDR1 MRHNA and CDR2 SNTAGT. CDR3 length: 12 amino acids. For the CDR3, the DNA is TGTGCCAGAAGTATGAGGACCGGGGAGCTGTTTTTT. Its protein product is CARSMRTGELFF.

In its sample, this clone was seen once. The chain is built from TRBV2 and TRBJ2-7, with D unresolved. The V end was cut by 9 bases, the J end by 0 bases, with 15 bases between. Looked up from germline, CDR1 is SNHLY and CDR2 is FYNNEI. The CDR3 extends over 14 amino acids. CDR3 DNA: TGTGCCAGTACTATCGGACGGCTCTCCTACGAGCAGTACTTC. This sequence encodes CASTIGRLSYEQYF.

The rearrangement links TRBV27 to TRBJ2-1; 10 bases align to TRBD1. The CDR3 is 16 residues long. Looked up from germline, CDR1 is MNHEY and CDR2 is SMNVEV (reference sequence). V dropped 5 bases and J dropped 4; count of bases not matched to a gene: 8. CDR3 coding DNA: TGTGCCAGCAGTCCCCGGGACAGGGGCTTTTACAATGAGCAGTTCTTC. As protein: CASSPRDRGFYNEQFF.

This clone was seen only a few times. The chain recombines TRBV6-2 or TRBV6-3 with TRBJ2-3; 8 nucleotides match TRBD2. J was trimmed by 2 bases and V by 2 bases; bases with no gene match: 6. The germline V gene encodes CDR1 MNHEY and CDR2 SVGEGT. CDR3 size: 16 residues. CDR3 sequence (DNA): TGTGCCAGCAGTTACGGTGCGGGGGGTGTCACAGATACGCAGTATTTT. Its protein product is CASSYGAGGVTDTQYF.

The CDR3 is CASSQDTGWNTEAFF. The CDR3 nucleotides are TGTGCCAGCAGCCAAGATACAGGGTGGAACACTGAAGCTTTCTTT. The rearrangement links TRBV3-1 (or the pseudogene TRBV3-2) to TRBJ1-1, with D perhaps TRBD1 (6 bases). V shed 0 bases and J shed 1 base, with 9 bases lying between them. Germline assignment: CDR1 LGHDT and CDR2 YNNKEL (reference sequence). This CDR3 spans 15 amino acids.

V is TRBV9 and J is TRBJ2-5; D perhaps matches TRBD2 (5 bases). Trimming pared 0 bases from V and 2 bases from J, leaving 11 bases between. The CDR3 runs to 15 residues. Looked up from germline, CDR1 is SGDLS and CDR2 is YYNGEE. CDR3 coding DNA: TGTGCCAGCAGCGTAGCTTTGGGGAGTCAAGAGACCCAGTACTTC. Protein sequence: CASSVALGSQETQYF.

The chain couples TRBV30 to TRBJ1-1, with a possible D match to TRBD1 (5 bases). CDR1 is GTSNPN and CDR2 is SVGIG in the germline V gene (reference sequence). Trimming shortened V by 7 bases and J by 3 bases, and 15 bases separated the two germline ends. There are 13 residues in the CDR3. The chain's CDR3 is CAYWGRGDTEAFF. CDR3 nucleotide sequence: TGTGCCTATTGGGGCCGAGGGGACACTGAAGCTTTCTTT.

The chain combines TRBV19 with TRBJ2-7, with unresolved D. The CDR3 is made up of 15 amino acids. V lost 3 bases and J lost 5, with 17 bases in between. The germline V gene has CDR1 LNHDA and CDR2 SQIVND (reference sequence). CDR3 nucleotide sequence: TGTGCCAGTAGTATTTCCCCGATCCCACTACACGAGCAGTACTTC. Protein sequence: CASSISPIPLHEQYF.

The chain carries TRBV7-8 and TRBJ2-7; possible D gene TRBD1, 5 bases. Trimming shortened V by 6 bases and J by 1 base, and 13 bases separated the two germline ends. Per germline, CDR1 SGHVS and CDR2 FQNEAQ. The CDR3 loop spans 14 amino acids. The CDR3 reads CASRSWQGSYEQYF. The CDR3 coding sequence is TGTGCCAGCAGATCGTGGCAGGGATCCTACGAGCAGTACTTC.

This clone was picked up one time. The V call is TRBV6-4, the J call TRBJ1-1; D may be TRBD1 (5 bases). The CDR3 is made up of 13 amino acids. Trimming shortened V by 3 bases and J by 1 base, and 6 bases separated the two germline ends. Per the germline V gene, CDR1 is MRHNA and CDR2 is SNTAGT. The CDR3 nucleotides read TGTGCCAGCAGTGAGGGGCAGAACACTGAAGCTTTCTTT. It is translated as CASSEGQNTEAFF.

Note on this clone: A junction boundary mismatches the germline segment, possibly from a read error. The identical CDR3 is also encoded by other nucleotide sequences in the sample. The V gene is TRBV14, the J gene TRBJ1-6; perhaps TRBD1 as D (5 bases). There are 17 residues in the CDR3. CDR1 and CDR2 from the germline V gene are SGHDN and FVKESK. The CDR3, as DNA: TGTGCCAGCAGCCAAGATTCCCCAGGGATTAGGGATTCACCCCTCCATTTT. It yields the protein CASSQDSPGIRDSPLHF.

The CDR3 coding sequence is TGTGCCAGCTCCAGACAGGGGGCGGCCACCTATGGCTACACCTTC. Translated: CASSRQGAATYGYTF. This sequence joins TRBV2 and TRBJ1-2; TRBD1 agrees at 10 bases. Per the germline V gene, CDR1 is SNHLY and CDR2 is FYNNEI. J lost 4 bases, V lost 8 bases, and 10 bases had no gene match. The CDR3 consists of 15 residues.

The chain has TRBV18 and TRBJ1-2; D may be TRBD1 (5 bases). The V gene lost 2 bases and the J gene lost 4 bases, with 11 bases spanning the gap. The CDR3 has 14 amino acids. The germline gives CDR1 KGHSH, CDR2 LQKENI. For the CDR3, the DNA is TGTGCCAGCTCACCAGCGGGGGTGCCCTATGGCTACACCTTC. Its protein product is CASSPAGVPYGYTF.

V and J are TRBV4-1 and TRBJ1-5; D not certain. Trimming removed 3 bases from V and 5 bases from J, with 14 bases in between. Germline CDR1 is MGHRA and CDR2 is YSYEKL. This CDR3 contains 15 residues. The CDR3 sequence: CASSQGFVGHQPQHF. CDR3 DNA: TGCGCCAGCAGCCAGGGATTTGTCGGGCATCAGCCCCAGCATTTT.

This chain joins TRBV11-3 and TRBJ1-6, with 10 bases aligning to TRBD1. This CDR3 has 16 residues. CDR1 and CDR2 from the germline V gene are SGHNT and YENEEA. V lost 1 base, J lost 7 bases, and 4 bases stayed unmatched. The CDR3 loop reads CASSLGQGAKNSPLHF. In nucleotides, the CDR3 is TGTGCCAGCAGCTTAGGACAGGGGGCGAAAAATTCACCCCTCCACTTT. The whole variable domain, filled in from reference TRBV11-3 and TRBJ1-6, reads EAGVVQSPRYKIIEKKQPVAFWCNPISGHNTLYWYLQNLGQGPELLIRYENEEAVDDSQLPKDRFSAERLKGVDSTLKIQPAELGDSAVYLCASSLGQGAKNSPLHFGNGTRLTVT.

This sequence joins TRBV11-1 and TRBJ1-2; 8 bases map to TRBD1. The CDR3 runs 14 residues. J was trimmed by 7 bases and V by 4 bases; bases with no gene match: 8. CDR1 SGHAT and CDR2 FQDESV come from the germline V gene (reference sequence). Here the CDR3 reads CASSSGQGRGGYTF. The CDR3 DNA follows: TGTGCCAGCAGCTCCGGACAGGGAAGAGGTGGCTACACCTTC.

The chain combines TRBV19 with TRBJ1-4; the D is unclear. The germline V gene has CDR1 LNHDA and CDR2 SQIVND (reference sequence). Trimming took off 7 bases at V and 8 bases at J, with 20 bases between the two ends. The CDR3 is 15 residues long. In DNA form, the CDR3 reads TGTGCCAGTACCGGAGGTCGGGTGAAGGGAGAAAAACTGTTTTTT. It is translated as CASTGGRVKGEKLFF. The whole variable domain, filled in from reference TRBV19 and TRBJ1-4, reads DGGITQSPKYLFRKEGQNVTLSCEQNLNHDAMYWYRQDPGQGLRLIYYSQIVNDFQKGDIAEGYSVSREKKESFPLTVTSAQKNPTAFYLCASTGGRVKGEKLFFGSGTQLSVL.

This chain connects TRBV29-1 to TRBJ1-2; TRBD1 agrees at 9 bases. The germline V gene has CDR1 SQVTM and CDR2 ANQGSEA. The CDR3 is 14 residues long. Trimming at V came to 4 bases and at J to 7 bases, leaving 10 bases not matched to a gene. CDR3 loop: CSVGGQGKSGGYTF. CDR3 nucleotide sequence: TGCAGCGTTGGGGGACAGGGTAAGAGTGGTGGCTACACCTTC.